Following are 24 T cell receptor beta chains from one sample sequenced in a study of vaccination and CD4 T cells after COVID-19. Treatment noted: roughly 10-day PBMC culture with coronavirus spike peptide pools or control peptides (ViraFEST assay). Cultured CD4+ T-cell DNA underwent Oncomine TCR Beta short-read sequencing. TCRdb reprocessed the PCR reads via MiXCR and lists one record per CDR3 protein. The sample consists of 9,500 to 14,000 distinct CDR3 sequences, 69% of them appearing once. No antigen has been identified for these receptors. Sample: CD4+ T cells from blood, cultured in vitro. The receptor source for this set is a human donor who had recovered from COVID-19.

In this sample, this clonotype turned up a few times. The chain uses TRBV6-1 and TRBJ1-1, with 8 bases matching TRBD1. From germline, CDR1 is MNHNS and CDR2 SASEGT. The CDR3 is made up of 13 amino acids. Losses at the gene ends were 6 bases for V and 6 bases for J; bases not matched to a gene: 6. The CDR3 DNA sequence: TGTGCCAGCAGGCGACAGGGGCAATCTGAAGCTTTCTTT. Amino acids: CASRRQGQSEAFF.

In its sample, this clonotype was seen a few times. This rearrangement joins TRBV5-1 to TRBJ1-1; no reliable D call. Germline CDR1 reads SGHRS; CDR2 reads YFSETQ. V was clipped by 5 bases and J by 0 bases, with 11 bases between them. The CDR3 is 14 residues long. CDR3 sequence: CASSETQLNTEAFF. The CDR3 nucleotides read TGCGCCAGCAGTGAGACACAATTGAACACTGAAGCTTTCTTT.

The CDR3 protein is CASSGRGTGGDGYGYTF. In DNA form, the CDR3 reads TGTGCCAGCAGCGGACGGGGCACAGGGGGCGATGGCTATGGCTACACCTTC. The chain employs TRBV5-4 and TRBJ1-2, with TRBD1 identical over 9 bases. The junction had 14 bases not matched to a gene; V was cut back by 4 bases and J by 4 bases. Germline values: CDR1 SGHNT, CDR2 YYREEE (reference sequence). This CDR3 spans 17 amino acids.

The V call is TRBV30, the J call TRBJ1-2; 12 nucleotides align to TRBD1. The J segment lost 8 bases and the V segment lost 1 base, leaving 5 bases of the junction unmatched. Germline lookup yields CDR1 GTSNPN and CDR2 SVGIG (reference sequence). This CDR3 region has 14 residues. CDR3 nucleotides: TGTGCCTGGAGTGGGGACAGGGGGCGCCGGGGCTACACCTTC. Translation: CAWSGDRGRRGYTF.

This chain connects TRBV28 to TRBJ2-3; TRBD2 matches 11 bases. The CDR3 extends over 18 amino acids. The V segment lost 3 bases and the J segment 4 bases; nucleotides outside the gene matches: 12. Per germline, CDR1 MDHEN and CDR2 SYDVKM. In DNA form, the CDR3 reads TGTGCCAGCAGTTTTCCCCTAGCGGGAGGCCAAGCGGCAGATACGCAGTATTTT. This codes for CASSFPLAGGQAADTQYF.

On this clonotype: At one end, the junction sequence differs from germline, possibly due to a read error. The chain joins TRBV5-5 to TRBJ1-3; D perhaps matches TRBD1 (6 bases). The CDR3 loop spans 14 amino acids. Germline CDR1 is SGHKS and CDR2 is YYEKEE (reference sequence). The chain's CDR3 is CASSPGQRGNTIYF. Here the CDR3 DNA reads TGCGCCAGCAGCCCCGGACAGAGAGGAAACACCATATATTTT. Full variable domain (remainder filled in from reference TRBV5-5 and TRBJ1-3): DAGVTQSPTHLIKTRGQQVTLRCSPISGHKSVSWYQQVLGQGPQFIFQYYEKEERGRGNFPDRFSARQFPNYSSELNVNALLLGDSALYLCASSPGQRGNTIYFGEGSWLTVV.

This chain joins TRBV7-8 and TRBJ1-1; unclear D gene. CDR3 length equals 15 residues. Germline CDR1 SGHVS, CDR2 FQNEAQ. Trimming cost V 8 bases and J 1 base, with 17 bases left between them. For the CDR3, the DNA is TGTGCCAGCCAACCCCCGGGCAGAACGAACACTGAAGCTTTCTTT. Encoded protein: CASQPPGRTNTEAFF. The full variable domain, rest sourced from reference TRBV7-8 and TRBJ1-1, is GAGVSQSPRYKVAKRGQDVALRCDPISGHVSLFWYQQALGQGPEFLTYFQNEAQLDKSGLPSDRFFAERPEGSVSTLKIQRTQQEDSAVYLCASQPPGRTNTEAFFGQGTRLTVV.

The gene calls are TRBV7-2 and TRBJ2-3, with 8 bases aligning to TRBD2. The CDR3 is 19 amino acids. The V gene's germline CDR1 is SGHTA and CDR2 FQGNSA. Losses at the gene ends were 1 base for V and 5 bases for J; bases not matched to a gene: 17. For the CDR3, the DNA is TGTGCCAGCAGCTTAGGAGGGACGGGACTAGGGAGGTGGGGAGATACGCAGTATTTT. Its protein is CASSLGGTGLGRWGDTQYF.

As DNA, the CDR3 is TGTGCCAGCAGCTCCATCTCCTACTGGGCGGGCCAAGAGACCCAGTACTTC. Translation gives CASSSISYWAGQETQYF. The chain links TRBV7-9 to TRBJ2-5; D is perhaps TRBD2 (5 bases). V was cut by 4 bases and J by 1 base, with 19 bases left in between. Germline V lookup: CDR1 SEHNR, CDR2 FQNEAQ (reference sequence). The CDR3 length is 17 residues.

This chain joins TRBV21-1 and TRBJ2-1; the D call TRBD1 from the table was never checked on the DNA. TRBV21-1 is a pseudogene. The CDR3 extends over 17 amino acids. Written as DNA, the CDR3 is TGTGCCAGCAGGGGGCCGGGAGTGGGGATCGGCCAATGTGAGCAGTTCTTC. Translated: CASRGPGVGIGQCEQFF.

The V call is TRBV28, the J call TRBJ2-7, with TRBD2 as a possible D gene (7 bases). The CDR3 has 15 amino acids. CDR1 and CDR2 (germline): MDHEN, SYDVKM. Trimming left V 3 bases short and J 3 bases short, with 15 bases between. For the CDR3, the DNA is TGTGCCAGCAGTTTCGCGGGGGCTTCTTACTACGAGCAGTACTTC. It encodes CASSFAGASYYEQYF.

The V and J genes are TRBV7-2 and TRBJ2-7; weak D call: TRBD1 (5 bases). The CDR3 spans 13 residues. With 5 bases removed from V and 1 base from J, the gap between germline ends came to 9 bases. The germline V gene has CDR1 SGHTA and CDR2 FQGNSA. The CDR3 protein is CASSPQVSYEQYF. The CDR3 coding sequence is TGTGCCAGCAGCCCACAGGTATCCTACGAGCAGTACTTC.

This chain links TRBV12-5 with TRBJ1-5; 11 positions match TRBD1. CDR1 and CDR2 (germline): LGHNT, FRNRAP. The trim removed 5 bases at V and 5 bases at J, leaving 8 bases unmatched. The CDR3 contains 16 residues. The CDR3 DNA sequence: TGTGCTAGTGGTCCCGGACAGGGGGCGATTGATCAGCCCCAGCATTTT. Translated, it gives CASGPGQGAIDQPQHF.

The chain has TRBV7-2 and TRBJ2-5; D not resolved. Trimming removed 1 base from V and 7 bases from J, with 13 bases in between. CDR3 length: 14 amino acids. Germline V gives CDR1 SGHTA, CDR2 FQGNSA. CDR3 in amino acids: CASSLVGSTRTQYF. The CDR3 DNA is TGTGCCAGCAGCTTAGTGGGGTCCACCCGGACCCAGTACTTC.

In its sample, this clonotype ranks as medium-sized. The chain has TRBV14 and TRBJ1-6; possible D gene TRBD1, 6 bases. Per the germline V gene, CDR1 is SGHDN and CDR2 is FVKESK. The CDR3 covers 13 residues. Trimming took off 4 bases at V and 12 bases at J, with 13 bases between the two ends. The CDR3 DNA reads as TGTGCCAGCAGCCGACAGGACTTCGGACCCCTCCACTTT. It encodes CASSRQDFGPLHF.

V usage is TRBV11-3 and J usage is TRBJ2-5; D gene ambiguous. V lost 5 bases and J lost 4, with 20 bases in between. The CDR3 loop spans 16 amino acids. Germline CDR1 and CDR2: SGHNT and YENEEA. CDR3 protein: CASSNQVSGWRETQYF. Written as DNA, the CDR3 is TGTGCCAGCAGCAACCAAGTCAGTGGTTGGAGAGAGACCCAGTACTTC.

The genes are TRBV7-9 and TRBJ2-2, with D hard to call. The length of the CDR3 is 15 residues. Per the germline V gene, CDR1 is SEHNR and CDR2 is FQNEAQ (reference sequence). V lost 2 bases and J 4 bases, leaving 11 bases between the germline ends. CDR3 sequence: CASSLIGILTGELFF. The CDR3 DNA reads TGTGCCAGCAGCTTAATCGGCATACTCACCGGGGAGCTGTTTTTT.

As DNA, the CDR3 is TGCGCCAGCAGTGGGGCAGGGCTCACCGGGGAGCTGTTTTTT. Amino acids: CASSGAGLTGELFF. V usage is TRBV10-1 and J usage is TRBJ2-2; maybe TRBD1 (5 bases). Germline V gene sequence: CDR1 WNHNN, CDR2 SYGVQD (reference sequence). V was pared by 4 bases and J by 4 bases, with 10 bases between. CDR3 length equals 14 residues.

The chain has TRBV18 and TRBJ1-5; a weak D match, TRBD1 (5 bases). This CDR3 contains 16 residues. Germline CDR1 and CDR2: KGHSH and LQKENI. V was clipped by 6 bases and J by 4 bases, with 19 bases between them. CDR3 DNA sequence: TGTGCCAGCTCCCCAACCCTAAGCAGGGAGAATCAGCCCCAGCATTTT. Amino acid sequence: CASSPTLSRENQPQHF.

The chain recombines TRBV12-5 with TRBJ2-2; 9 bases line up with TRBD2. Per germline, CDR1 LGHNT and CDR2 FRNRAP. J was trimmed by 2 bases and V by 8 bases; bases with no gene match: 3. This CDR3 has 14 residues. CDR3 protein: CASKAGGNTGELFF. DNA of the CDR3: TGTGCTAGTAAAGCGGGAGGCAACACCGGGGAGCTGTTTTTT.

CDR3 residues: CASSFQHDYNEQFF. As DNA, the CDR3 is TGCGCCAGCAGCTTCCAACATGACTACAATGAGCAGTTCTTC. This chain joins TRBV5-1 and TRBJ2-1; D gene uncertain. Per the germline V gene, CDR1 is SGHRS and CDR2 is YFSETQ. The CDR3 loop spans 14 amino acids. Trimming pared 2 bases from V and 3 bases from J, leaving 9 bases between. The complete variable domain, with remaining parts taken from reference TRBV5-1 and TRBJ2-1, reads KAGVTQTPRYLIKTRGQQVTLSCSPISGHRSVSWYQQTPGQGLQFLFEYFSETQRNKGNFPGRFSGRQFSNSRSEMNVSTLELGDSALYLCASSFQHDYNEQFFGPGTRLTVL.

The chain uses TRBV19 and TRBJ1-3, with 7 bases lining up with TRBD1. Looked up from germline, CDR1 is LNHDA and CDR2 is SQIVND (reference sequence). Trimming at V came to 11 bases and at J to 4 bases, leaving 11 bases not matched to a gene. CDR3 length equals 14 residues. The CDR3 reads CAGKTGPSGNTIYF. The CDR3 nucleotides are TGTGCCGGAAAGACAGGGCCCTCCGGAAACACCATATATTTT. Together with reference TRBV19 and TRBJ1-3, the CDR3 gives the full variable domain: DGGITQSPKYLFRKEGQNVTLSCEQNLNHDAMYWYRQDPGQGLRLIYYSQIVNDFQKGDIAEGYSVSREKKESFPLTVTSAQKNPTAFYLCAGKTGPSGNTIYFGEGSWLTVV.

Written as DNA, the CDR3 is TGTGCCAGCACCGTAGGGGGGGCCAATCAGCCCCAGCATTTT. Protein product: CASTVGGANQPQHF. This chain links TRBV12-3 or TRBV12-4 with TRBJ1-5; D might be TRBD1 (6 bases). The V gene lost 7 bases and the J gene lost 3 bases, with 13 bases spanning the gap. The CDR3 is 14 residues long.

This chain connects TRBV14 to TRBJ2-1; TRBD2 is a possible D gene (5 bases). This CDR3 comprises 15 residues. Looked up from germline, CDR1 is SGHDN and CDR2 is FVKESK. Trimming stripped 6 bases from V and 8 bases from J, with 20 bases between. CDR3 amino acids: CASSRTGPDGDEQFF. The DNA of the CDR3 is TGTGCCAGCAGTCGGACTGGCCCAGACGGGGATGAGCAGTTCTTC.